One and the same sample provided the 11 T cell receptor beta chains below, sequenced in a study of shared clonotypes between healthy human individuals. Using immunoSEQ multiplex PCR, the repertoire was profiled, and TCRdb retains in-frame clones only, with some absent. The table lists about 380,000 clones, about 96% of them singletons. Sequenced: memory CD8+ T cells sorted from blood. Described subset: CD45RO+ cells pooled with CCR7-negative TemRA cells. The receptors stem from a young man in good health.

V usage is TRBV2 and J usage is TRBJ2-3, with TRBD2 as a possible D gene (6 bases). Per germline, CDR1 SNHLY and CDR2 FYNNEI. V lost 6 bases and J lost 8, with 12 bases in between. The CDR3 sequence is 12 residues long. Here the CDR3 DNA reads TGTGCCAGCAGCGAAAATAGCGGTACGCAGTATTTT. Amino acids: CASSENSGTQYF. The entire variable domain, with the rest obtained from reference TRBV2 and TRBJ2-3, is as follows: EPEVTQTPSHQVTQMGQEVILRCVPISNHLYFYWYRQILGQKVEFLVSFYNNEISEKSEIFDDQFSVERPDGSNFTLKIRSTKLEDSAMYFCASSENSGTQYFGPGTRLTVL.

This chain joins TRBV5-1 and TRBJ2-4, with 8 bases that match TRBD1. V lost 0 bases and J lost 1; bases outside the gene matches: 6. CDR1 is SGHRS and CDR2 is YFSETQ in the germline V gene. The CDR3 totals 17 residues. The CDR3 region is CASSLGLQGAAKNIQYF. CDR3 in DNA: TGCGCCAGCAGCTTGGGTTTGCAGGGGGCGGCCAAAAACATTCAGTACTTC.

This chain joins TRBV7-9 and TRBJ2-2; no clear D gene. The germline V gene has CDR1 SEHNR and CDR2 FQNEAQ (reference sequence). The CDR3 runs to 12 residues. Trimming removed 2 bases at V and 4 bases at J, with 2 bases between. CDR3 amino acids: CASSLRTGELFF. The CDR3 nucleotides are TGTGCCAGCAGCTTACGCACCGGGGAGCTGTTTTTT.

This chain's CDR3 is CASSPGQGPTGELFF. The CDR3 DNA is TGCGCCAGCAGCCCGGGACAGGGACCCACCGGGGAGCTGTTTTTT. V is TRBV4-1 and J is TRBJ2-2; 9 bases agree with TRBD1. Germline values: CDR1 MGHRA, CDR2 YSYEKL. The CDR3 loop spans 15 amino acids. Germline trimming cut 4 bases from V and 4 bases from J; bases unmatched to any gene: 4.

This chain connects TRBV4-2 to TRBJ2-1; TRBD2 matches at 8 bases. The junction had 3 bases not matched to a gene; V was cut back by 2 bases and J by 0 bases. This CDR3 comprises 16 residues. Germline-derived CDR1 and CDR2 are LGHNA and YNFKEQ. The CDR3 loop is CASSQPGRASYNEQFF. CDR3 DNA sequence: TGTGCCAGCAGCCAACCCGGGAGGGCCTCCTACAATGAGCAGTTCTTC.

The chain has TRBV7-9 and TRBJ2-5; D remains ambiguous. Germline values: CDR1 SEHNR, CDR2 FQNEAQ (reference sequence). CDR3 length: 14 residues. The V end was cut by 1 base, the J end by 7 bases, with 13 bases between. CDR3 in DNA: TGTGCCAGCAGCTTAGTACAGTCCACGGGGACCCAGTACTTC. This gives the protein CASSLVQSTGTQYF. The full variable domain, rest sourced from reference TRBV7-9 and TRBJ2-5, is DTGVSQNPRHKITKRGQNVTFRCDPISEHNRLYWYRQTLGQGPEFLTYFQNEAQLEKSRLLSDRFSAERPKGSFSTLEIQRTEQGDSAMYLCASSLVQSTGTQYFGPGTRLLVL.

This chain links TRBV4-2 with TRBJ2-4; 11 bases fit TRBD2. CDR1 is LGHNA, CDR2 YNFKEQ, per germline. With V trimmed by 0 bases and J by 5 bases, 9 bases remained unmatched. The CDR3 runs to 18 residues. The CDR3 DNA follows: TGTGCCAGCAGCCAAGAAGGAAGGAGTAGCGGGAGGGAAAACATTCAGTACTTC. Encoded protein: CASSQEGRSSGRENIQYF.

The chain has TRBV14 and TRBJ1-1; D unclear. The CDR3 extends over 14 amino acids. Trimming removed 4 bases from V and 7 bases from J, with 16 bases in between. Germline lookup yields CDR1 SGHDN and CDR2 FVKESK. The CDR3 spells CASSPTGYGFEAFF. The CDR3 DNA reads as TGTGCCAGCAGCCCAACTGGATATGGATTTGAAGCTTTCTTT. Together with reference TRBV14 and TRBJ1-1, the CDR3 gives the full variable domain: EAGVTQFPSHSVIEKGQTVTLRCDPISGHDNLYWYRRVMGKEIKFLLHFVKESKQDESGMPNNRFLAERTGGTYSTLKVQPAELEDSGVYFCASSPTGYGFEAFFGQGTRLTVV.

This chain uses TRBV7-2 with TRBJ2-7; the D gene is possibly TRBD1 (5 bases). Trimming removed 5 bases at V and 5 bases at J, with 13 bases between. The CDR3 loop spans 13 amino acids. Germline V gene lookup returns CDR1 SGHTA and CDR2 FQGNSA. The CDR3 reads CASSRLRANEQYF. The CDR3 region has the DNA TGTGCCAGCAGCCGCCTCAGGGCCAACGAGCAGTACTTC.

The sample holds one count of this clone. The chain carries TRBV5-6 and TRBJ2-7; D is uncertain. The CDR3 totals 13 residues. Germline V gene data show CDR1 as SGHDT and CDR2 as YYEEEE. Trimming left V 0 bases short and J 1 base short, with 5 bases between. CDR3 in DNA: TGTGCCAGCAGCTTGGTGAGATCCTACGAGCAGTACTTC. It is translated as CASSLVRSYEQYF.

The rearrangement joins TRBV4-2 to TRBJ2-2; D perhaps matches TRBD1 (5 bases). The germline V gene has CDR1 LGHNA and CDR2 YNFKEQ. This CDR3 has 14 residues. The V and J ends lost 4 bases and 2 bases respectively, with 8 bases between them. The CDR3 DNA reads TGTGCCAGCAGCCCAAGGGGTAACACCGGGGAGCTGTTTTTT. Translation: CASSPRGNTGELFF.